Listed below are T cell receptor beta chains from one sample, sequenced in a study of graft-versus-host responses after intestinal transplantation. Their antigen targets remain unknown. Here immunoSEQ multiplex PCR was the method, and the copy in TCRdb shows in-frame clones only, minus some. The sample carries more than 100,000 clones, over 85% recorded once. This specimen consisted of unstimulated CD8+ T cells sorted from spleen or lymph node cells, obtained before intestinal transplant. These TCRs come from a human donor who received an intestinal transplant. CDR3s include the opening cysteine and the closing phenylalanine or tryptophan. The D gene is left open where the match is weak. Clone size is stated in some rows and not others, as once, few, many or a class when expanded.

CAIRGNYEAFF	TGTGCCATCAGGGGTAATTATGAAGCTTTCTTT	TRBJ1-1	TRBV10-3	.	11	.
CASSLDRASYNEQFF	TGTGCCAGCAGTTTGGACAGGGCCTCCTACAATGAGCAGTTCTTC	TRBJ2-1	TRBV7-8	TRBD1	15	.
CAWSTGRGEETQYF	TGTGCCTGGAGCACAGGGAGGGGCGAAGAGACCCAGTACTTC	TRBJ2-5	TRBV30	.	14	.
CASSGHYNYGYTF	TGTGCCAGCAGTGGACACTATAACTATGGCTACACCTTC	TRBJ1-2	TRBV2	.	13	.
CASSDRTSGGAGSEQFF	TGTGCCAGCAGCGATCGGACTAGCGGGGGGGCCGGTTCTGAGCAGTTCTTC	TRBJ2-1	TRBV7-9	TRBD2	17	.
CASSTSGTQETQYF	TGTGCCAGCAGCACATCCGGGACCCAAGAGACCCAGTACTTC	TRBJ2-5	TRBV9	.	14	.
CASSFGTSYTYNEQFF	TGTGCCAGCAGTTTCGGGACTAGCTACACCTACAATGAGCAGTTCTTC	TRBJ2-1	TRBV6-5	TRBD2	16	.
CASSPGTGDTQYF	TGTGCCAGCAGCCCCGGGACAGGGGATACGCAGTATTTT	TRBJ2-3	TRBV7-9	TRBD1	13	.
CASSKVAGQEQYF	TGTGCCAGTAGTAAGGTAGCGGGGCAAGAGCAGTACTTC	TRBJ2-7	TRBV19	TRBD2	13	.
CASSVPSGDYEQYF	TGTGCCAGCAGTGTGCCTAGCGGGGACTACGAGCAGTACTTC	TRBJ2-7	TRBV2	TRBD2	14	once
CASTTGDYGYTF	TGCGCCAGCACGACGGGCGACTATGGCTACACCTTC	TRBJ1-2	TRBV10-2	.	12	few
CASSEGFGETQYF	TGTGCCAGCAGTGAGGGGTTTGGAGAGACCCAGTACTTC	TRBJ2-5	TRBV25-1	.	13	.
CASSPMGIVYEQYF	TGTGCCAGCAGTCCAATGGGCATCGTCTACGAGCAGTACTTC	TRBJ2-7	TRBV6-5	.	14	.
CASSERQGALAKNIQYF	TGCGCCAGCAGTGAGCGACAGGGGGCCCTAGCCAAAAACATTCAGTACTTC	TRBJ2-4	TRBV10-2	TRBD1	17	.
CASSLDRQLVFF	TGTGCCAGCAGCTTAGACCGGCAGCTGGTTTTCTTC	TRBJ2-7	TRBV7-9	.	12	.
CASSHRVNRDITEAFF	TGTGCCAGCAGCCACAGGGTGAATAGGGATATCACTGAAGCTTTCTTT	TRBJ1-1	TRBV27	.	16	.
CASSEGGNTEAFF	TGCGCCAGCAGTGAGGGCGGAAACACTGAAGCTTTCTTT	TRBJ1-1	TRBV10-2	.	13	.
CASSPALQGSFGNTIYF	TGTGCCAGCAGCCCAGCCCTACAGGGCAGTTTCGGAAACACCATATATTTT	TRBJ1-3	TRBV7-6	.	17	.
CASSGPSDTQYF	TGTGCCAGCAGCGGACCCTCAGATACGCAGTATTTT	TRBJ2-3	TRBV9	.	12	.
CASSLGPGQGYAGYGYTF	TGTGCCAGCAGCTTGGGGCCGGGACAGGGTTATGCCGGCTATGGCTACACCTTC	TRBJ1-2	TRBV7-9	TRBD1	18	.
CASSIALASRELFF	TGTGCCAGTAGTATAGCACTAGCCAGCAGGGAGCTGTTTTTT	TRBJ2-2	TRBV19	.	14	.
CASSVGGGLGNEQFF	TGTGCCAGCAGCGTAGGGGGGGGGCTGGGGAATGAGCAGTTCTTC	TRBJ2-1	TRBV9	.	15	.
CASSSMGRVHNSPLHF	TGTGCCAGCAGCTCCATGGGACGGGTCCATAATTCACCCCTCCACTTT	TRBJ1-6	TRBV7-3	.	16	.
CASSLSPFYDRLAKNIQYF	TGCGCCAGCAGCTTGTCCCCATTCTACGACAGACTAGCCAAAAACATTCAGTACTTC	TRBJ2-4	TRBV5-1	.	19	.
CASSSTRGTHYYEQYF	TGTGCCAGCAGTTCGACCCGGGGGACCCATTACTACGAGCAGTACTTC	TRBJ2-7	TRBV2	.	16	.
CASSQGTVNYGYTF	TGCGCCAGCAGCCAAGGGACAGTCAACTATGGCTACACCTTC	TRBJ1-2	TRBV4-1	.	14	.
CASSFPKQGDYGYTF	TGTGCCAGCAGCTTTCCGAAACAGGGGGACTATGGCTACACCTTC	TRBJ1-2	TRBV7-9	TRBD1	15	.
CASSLGGLDTDTQYF	TGCGCCAGCAGCTTGGGAGGTCTAGACACAGATACGCAGTATTTT	TRBJ2-3	TRBV5-1	.	15	.
CASFTAAEAFF	TGTGCCAGCTTCACAGCTGCTGAAGCTTTCTTT	TRBJ1-1	TRBV6-5	.	11	.
CASDPTTGLNTEAFF	TGTGCCAGCGACCCAACGACTGGCTTGAACACTGAAGCTTTCTTT	TRBJ1-1	TRBV2	.	15	.
CASSTPFISNEQFF	TGTGCCAGTAGTACGCCCTTTATAAGCAATGAGCAGTTCTTC	TRBJ2-1	TRBV19	.	14	.
CASSYQGDGYTF	TGTGCCAGCAGCTACCAGGGGGATGGCTACACCTTC	TRBJ1-2	TRBV9	TRBD1	12	.
CASSQVWRSDGDTQYF	TGCGCCAGCAGCCAAGTCTGGCGGTCGGATGGAGATACGCAGTATTTT	TRBJ2-3	TRBV4-1	.	16	.
CASSLYPQTDLTSYNSPLHF	TGTGCCAGCAGCTTATATCCCCAGACAGATCTTACCTCCTATAATTCACCCCTCCACTTT	TRBJ1-6	TRBV5-5	.	20	.
CASSHRDSYNSPLHF	TGTGCCAGCAGCCATCGGGACAGCTATAATTCACCCCTCCACTTT	TRBJ1-6	TRBV14	TRBD1	15	.
CASSYVGGTGNQPQHF	TGTGCCAGCAGTTACGTAGGGGGCACGGGCAATCAGCCCCAGCATTTT	TRBJ1-5	TRBV6-6	TRBD1	16	.
CASSESDSPLHF	TGCGCCAGCAGTGAGTCGGATTCACCCCTCCACTTT	TRBJ1-6	TRBV10-1	.	12	few
CASSSIRSGAPHEQYF	TGCGCCAGCAGCTCCATTAGGAGCGGGGCCCCCCACGAGCAGTACTTC	TRBJ2-7	TRBV5-1	TRBD2	16	.
CASSLSPATGLYNEQFF	TGTGCCAGCAGCTTATCCCCGGCGACAGGGCTCTACAATGAGCAGTTCTTC	TRBJ2-1	TRBV7-9	TRBD1	17	.
CASSLSIRSANTGELFF	TGTGCCAGCAGTTTATCAATCAGGAGCGCGAACACCGGGGAGCTGTTTTTT	TRBJ2-2	TRBV27	.	17	.
CASNPRHENTEAFF	TGTGCCAGCAACCCGCGGCATGAAAACACTGAAGCTTTCTTT	TRBJ1-1	TRBV6-5	.	14	once
CASSRPGELFF	TGTGCCAGCAGCCGTCCCGGGGAGCTGTTTTTT	TRBJ2-2	TRBV6-6	.	11	.
CASNLGLRTDTQYF	TGTGCCAGCAACCTGGGACTACGCACAGATACGCAGTATTTT	TRBJ2-3	TRBV5-6	TRBD2	14	.
CASSLGAPGYGYTF	TGTGCCAGCAGTTTGGGGGCACCTGGTTATGGCTACACCTTC	TRBJ1-2	TRBV27	.	14	.
CASSFSFYEQYF	TGTGCCAGCAGCTTCAGCTTCTACGAGCAGTACTTC	TRBJ2-7	TRBV7-9	.	12	.
CASSYMGDTQYF	TGTGCCAGCAGTTATATGGGGGATACGCAGTATTTT	TRBJ2-3	TRBV6-5	.	12	.
CASSFYGNTIYF	TGTGCCAGCAGTTTCTATGGAAACACCATATATTTT	TRBJ1-3	TRBV28	.	12	once
CASSWDRVGYTF	TGTGCCAGCAGCTGGGACAGGGTAGGCTACACCTTC	TRBJ1-2	TRBV5-5	TRBD1	12	.